This passage covers 13 T cell receptor beta chains from one sample sequenced in a study of beta chain features in type 1 diabetes. Findings and limits, study-wide: Shorter TCRB CDR3s, moderately but significantly so, were found in Type 1 diabetes patients in all four CD4+ subsets.

Their cognate antigens are unknown. Reverse transcribing all isolated RNA meant expressed TCRB transcripts were sequenced. Profiled with immunoSEQ multiplex PCR; TCRdb holds only in-frame clones, not every one. The sample carries some 110,000 clones, roughly 15% recorded once. Sequencing was done on a sample of central memory CD4+ T cells from blood. The receptors here all came from a man under 40 with type 1 diabetes.

The chain combines TRBV5-1 with TRBJ1-4; 10 bases fit TRBD1. This CDR3 has 15 residues. V trimming: 3 bases; J trimming: 3 bases; junction bases outside the gene matches: 2. In germline, CDR1 is SGHRS, CDR2 YFSETQ. The CDR3 sequence: CASSWGTGANEKLFF. The DNA for the CDR3 is TGCGCCAGCAGCTGGGGGACAGGGGCTAATGAAAAACTGTTTTTT.

This clone was observed a few times. CDR3 amino acids: CASSFTSAGSSYNEQFF. CDR3 in DNA: TGTGCCAGCAGCTTCACTTCAGCGGGGAGCTCCTACAATGAGCAGTTCTTC. J is TRBJ2-1 and V is TRBV11-1; 7 bases line up with TRBD2. Germline-derived CDR1 and CDR2 are SGHAT and FQDESV (reference sequence). CDR3 length equals 17 residues. V was pared by 3 bases and J by 0 bases, with 8 bases of the junction left unmatched. Supplemented by reference TRBV11-1 and TRBJ2-1, the full variable domain reads EAEVAQSPRYKITEKSQAVAFWCDPISGHATLYWYRQILGQGPELLVQFQDESVVDDSQLPKDRFSAERLKGVDSTLKIQPAELGDSAMYLCASSFTSAGSSYNEQFFGPGTRLTVL.

The CDR3 DNA is TGTGCCAGCTCACCACGAACCGGACAGATAAATGAGCAGTTCTTC. Its translation is CASSPRTGQINEQFF. The genes are TRBV18 and TRBJ2-1; D perhaps matches TRBD1 (6 bases). This CDR3 spans 15 amino acids. V lost 1 base to trimming and J lost 7 bases, with 14 bases between them. CDR1 and CDR2 (germline): KGHSH, LQKENI. Drawing the rest from reference TRBV18 and TRBJ2-1, the complete variable domain is NAGVMQNPRHLVRRRGQEARLRCSPMKGHSHVYWYRQLPEEGLKFMVYLQKENIIDESGMPKERFSAEFPKEGPSILRIQQVVRGDSAAYFCASSPRTGQINEQFFGPGTRLTVL.

This chain connects TRBV29-1 to TRBJ2-2; 9 bases are shared with TRBD1. Germline trimming cut 4 bases from V and 4 bases from J; bases unmatched to any gene: 1. Germline CDR1 reads SQVTM; CDR2 reads ANQGSEA. The CDR3 runs to 13 residues. This CDR3 reads CSVADRGTGELFF. CDR3 nucleotides: TGCAGCGTTGCGGACAGGGGCACCGGGGAGCTGTTTTTT.

The chain couples TRBV7-3 to TRBJ2-2; 7 bases agree with TRBD1. Germline CDR1 is SGHTA and CDR2 is FQGTGA. The junction had 4 bases not matched to a gene; V was cut back by 5 bases and J by 4 bases. CDR3 length: 14 amino acids. As DNA, the CDR3 is TGTGCCAGCAGCAGGGACAGTCCCACCGGGGAGCTGTTTTTT. This translates into CASSRDSPTGELFF.

With respect to this clone: Relative to the germline gene, one junction end is altered; a read error may explain this. The V and J genes are TRBV6-1 and TRBJ2-5; TRBD1 agrees at 8 bases. Germline lookup yields CDR1 MNHNS and CDR2 SASEGT. The CDR3 is made up of 13 amino acids. CDR3 bases: TGTGCCATCAGTGCAGGGGGCGGGGAGACCCAGTACTTC. As protein: CAISAGGGETQYF.

This clone showed up just a few times. The chain recombines TRBV21-1 with TRBJ1-2. TRBV21-1 is a recognized pseudogene. This CDR3 contains 18 residues. The CDR3 sequence: CASSSNSGTPKTNYGYTF. CDR3 DNA: TGTGCCAGCAGCAGCAATTCAGGGACTCCCAAGACTAACTATGGCTACACCTTC.

CDR3 in amino acids: CASSQAGGMGDTQYF. The CDR3 DNA reads TGCGCCAGCAGCCAAGCCGGGGGGATGGGAGATACGCAGTATTTT. The gene calls are TRBV4-3 and TRBJ2-3; TRBD2 agrees at 7 bases. There are 15 residues in the CDR3. Germline CDR1 and CDR2: LGHNA and YSLEER. J was trimmed by 5 bases and V by 1 base; bases with no gene match: 6.

This clone was picked up a small number of times. The chain has TRBV4-2 and TRBJ2-5; D possibly corresponds to TRBD2 (5 bases). Germline-derived CDR1 and CDR2 are LGHNA and YNFKEQ. The CDR3 runs 14 residues. The V end was cut by 2 bases, the J end by 2 bases, with 9 bases between. CDR3: CASSQIGGQETQYF. The CDR3 DNA follows: TGTGCCAGCAGCCAAATTGGCGGGCAAGAGACCCAGTACTTC.

The rearrangement joins TRBV29-1 to TRBJ2-5; 7 bases map to TRBD1. CDR3 length equals 11 residues. The germline V gene has CDR1 SQVTM and CDR2 ANQGSEA. The DNA for the CDR3 is TGCAGTTACGACAGGGAAGAGACCCAGTACTTC. This codes for CSYDREETQYF.

This clone was counted only a few times. The CDR3 region is CASSGWGDPNQPQHF. CDR3 DNA sequence: TGTGCCAGCAGCGGTTGGGGAGACCCTAATCAGCCCCAGCATTTT. The chain has TRBV9 and TRBJ1-5; D call uncertain. Germline V gene data show CDR1 as SGDLS and CDR2 as YYNGEE. This CDR3 spans 15 amino acids. V was trimmed by 3 bases and J by 4 bases, leaving 14 bases between them.

The chain carries TRBV4-3 and TRBJ2-7; weak D call: TRBD2 (6 bases). The CDR3 loop spans 15 amino acids. V was trimmed by 1 base and J by 3 bases, leaving 13 bases between them. CDR1 LGHNA and CDR2 YSLEER come from the germline V gene. CDR3 loop: CASSQASGGNYEQYF. In nucleotides, the CDR3 is TGCGCCAGCAGCCAAGCGTCAGGCGGGAACTACGAGCAGTACTTC.

This clone was counted only a few times. The rearrangement links TRBV18 to TRBJ2-2; D gene uncertain. Germline loops: CDR1 KGHSH, CDR2 LQKENI. Trimming removed 6 bases from V and 4 bases from J, with 15 bases in between. This CDR3 is 15 amino acids long. The CDR3 DNA is TGTGCCAGCTCGCTAGAACAGATAACCACCGGGGAGCTGTTTTTT. This encodes CASSLEQITTGELFF.